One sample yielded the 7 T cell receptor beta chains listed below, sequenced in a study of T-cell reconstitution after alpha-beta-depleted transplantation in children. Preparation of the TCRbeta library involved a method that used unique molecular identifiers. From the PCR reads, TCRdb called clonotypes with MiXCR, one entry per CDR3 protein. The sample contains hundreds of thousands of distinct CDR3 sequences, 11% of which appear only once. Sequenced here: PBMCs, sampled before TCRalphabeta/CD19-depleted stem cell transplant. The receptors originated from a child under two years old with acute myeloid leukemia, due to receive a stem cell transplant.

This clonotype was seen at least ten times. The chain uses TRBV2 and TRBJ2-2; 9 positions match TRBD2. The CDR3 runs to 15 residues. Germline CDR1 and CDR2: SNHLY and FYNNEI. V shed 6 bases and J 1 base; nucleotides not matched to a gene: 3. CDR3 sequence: CASRSSGKNTGELFF. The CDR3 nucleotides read TGTGCCAGCAGGTCTAGCGGGAAGAACACCGGGGAGCTGTTTTTT.

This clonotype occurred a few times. Here the CDR3 reads CSARPPSGSQGEQFF. Written as DNA, the CDR3 is TGCAGTGCTAGACCCCCTAGCGGGAGTCAGGGTGAGCAGTTCTTC. The chain combines TRBV20-1 with TRBJ2-1, with 10 bases identical to TRBD2. The CDR3 covers 15 residues. CDR1 and CDR2 from the germline V gene are DFQATT and SNEGSKA (reference sequence). Unmatched junction bases numbered 10, after V lost 2 bases and J lost 9 bases.

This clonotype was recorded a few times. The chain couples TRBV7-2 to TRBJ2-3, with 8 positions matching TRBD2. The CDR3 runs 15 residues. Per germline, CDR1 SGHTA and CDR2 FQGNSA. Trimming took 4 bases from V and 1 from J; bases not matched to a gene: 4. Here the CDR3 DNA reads TGTGCCAGCAGCTCCCGAGCGGGAGGCACAGATACGCAGTATTTT. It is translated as CASSSRAGGTDTQYF.

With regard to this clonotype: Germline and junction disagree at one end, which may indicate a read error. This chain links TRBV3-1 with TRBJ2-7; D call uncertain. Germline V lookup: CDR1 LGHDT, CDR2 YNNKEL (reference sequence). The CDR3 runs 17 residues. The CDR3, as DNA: TGTGCCTGCAGCCAAGAGGCCGGACCCGGGCTCAGCTACGAGCAGTACTTC. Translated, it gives CACSQEAGPGLSYEQYF.

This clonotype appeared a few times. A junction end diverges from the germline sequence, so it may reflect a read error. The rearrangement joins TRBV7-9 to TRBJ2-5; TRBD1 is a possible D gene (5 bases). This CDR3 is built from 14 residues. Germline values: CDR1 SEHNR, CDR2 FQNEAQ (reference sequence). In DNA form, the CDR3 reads TGTACCAGCAGCTACCGACAGCCCCAAGAGACCCAGTACTTC. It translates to CTSSYRQPQETQYF.

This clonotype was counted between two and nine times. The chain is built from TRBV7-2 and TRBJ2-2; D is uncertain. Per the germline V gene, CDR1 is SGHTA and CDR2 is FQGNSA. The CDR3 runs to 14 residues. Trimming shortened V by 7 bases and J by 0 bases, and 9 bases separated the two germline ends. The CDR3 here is CASNPQANTGELFF. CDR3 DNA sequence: TGTGCCAGCAATCCCCAGGCGAACACCGGGGAGCTGTTTTTT.

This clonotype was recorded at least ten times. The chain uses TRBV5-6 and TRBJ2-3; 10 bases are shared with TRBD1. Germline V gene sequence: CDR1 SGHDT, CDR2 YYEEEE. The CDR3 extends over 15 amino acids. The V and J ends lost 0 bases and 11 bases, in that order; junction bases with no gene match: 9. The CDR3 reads CASSLAGTGVQGQYF. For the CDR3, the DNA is TGTGCCAGCAGCTTGGCCGGGACAGGGGTTCAAGGGCAGTATTTT.